The 25 T cell receptor beta chains below come from one sample, sequenced in a study of T cells in Graves' hyperthyroidism and ophthalmopathy. Template material for amplifying TCR beta CDR3 regions consisted of RNA transcripts. The HTBI primer set drove a first-round RT-PCR of the TCR CDR3. TCRdb recomputed calls from the multiplex PCR reads with MiXCR, one row per CDR3 protein. The sample lists 400,000 or so distinct CDR3 sequences, roughly 15% occurring once. The sequenced sample consisted of blood. The receptors here all came from a woman aged 30 to 39 with Graves' ophthalmopathy.

In its sample, this clonotype was seen many times. The chain is built from TRBV11-2 and TRBJ2-3; weak D call: TRBD2 (6 bases). Germline V CDR1 and CDR2: SGHAT, FQNNGV. The CDR3 spans 15 residues. V dropped 3 bases and J dropped 2 bases, with 12 bases sitting between them. The CDR3 nucleotides read TGTGCCAGCAGCTTCTCCCTAGCGCACACAGATACGCAGTATTTT. Translated: CASSFSLAHTDTQYF.

As for this clonotype: A much larger clone differs from this one at a single base, so this may be a read error. The V and J genes are TRBV20-1 and TRBJ2-3; D gene uncertain. CDR1 is DFQATT and CDR2 is SNEGSKA in the germline V gene (reference sequence). CDR3 length equals 11 residues. Trimming left V 6 bases short and J 8 bases short, with 12 bases between. For the CDR3, the DNA is TGCAGTGCCCCACTTAGTGGTACGCAGTATTTT. Protein product: CSAPLSGTQYF.

This clonotype was found many times. This chain links TRBV7-3 with TRBJ2-3, with D possibly TRBD2 on 7 matching bases. CDR3 length equals 15 residues. Trimming cost V 7 bases and J 2 bases, with 16 bases left between them. The germline CDR1 and CDR2 sequences are SGHTA and FQGTGA. The CDR3 coding sequence is TGTGCCAGCAAAAAGGGGGGGGCGCCCACAGATACGCAGTATTTT. Its translation is CASKKGGAPTDTQYF.

This clonotype showed up many times. The chain employs TRBV5-1 and TRBJ1-2; 8 bases match TRBD1. CDR3 size: 13 residues. The germline CDR1 and CDR2 sequences are SGHRS and YFSETQ. V lost 4 bases to trimming and J lost 8 bases; unmatched junction nucleotides: 7. As DNA, the CDR3 is TGCGCCAGCAGCGTCGACAGGGGAGGAGGCTACACCTTC. It is translated as CASSVDRGGGYTF.

This clonotype appeared a few times. The DNA for the CDR3 is TGCAGTGCTACCGGGACGATAATGAATGAGCAGTTCTTC. This codes for CSATGTIMNEQFF. This chain connects TRBV20-1 to TRBJ2-1, with D perhaps TRBD1 or TRBD2 (5 bases each). The ends were cut back, 4 bases at V and 7 bases at J, with 14 bases in the middle. The CDR3 is 13 residues long. CDR1 and CDR2 (germline): DFQATT, SNEGSKA (reference sequence).

At least ten counts were recorded for this clonotype. The gene calls are TRBV20-1 and TRBJ1-6; TRBD1 aligns across 8 bases. The CDR3 length is 17 residues. V lost 0 bases and J lost 10; bases outside the gene matches: 14. Germline V lookup: CDR1 DFQATT, CDR2 SNEGSKA (reference sequence). CDR3 coding DNA: TGCAGTGCTAGAGACCGTCTTGGGCAGGGGGCGCGGTCACCCCTCCACTTT. The encoded protein is CSARDRLGQGARSPLHF.

Ten or more counts support this clonotype. The rearrangement joins TRBV6-2 or TRBV6-3 to TRBJ1-5, with 7 nucleotides matching TRBD1. This CDR3 comprises 18 residues. J gave up 2 bases and V 7 bases, and 17 bases lay outside the gene matches. Looked up from germline, CDR1 is MNHEY and CDR2 is SVGEGT. The CDR3 DNA is TGTGCCAGCACCGACCCCCACAGGGGTGGGTATGGCAATCAGCCCCAGCATTTT. Its translation is CASTDPHRGGYGNQPQHF.

This clonotype was counted at least ten times. The chain combines TRBV20-1 with TRBJ2-7; 7 nucleotides line up with TRBD1. The germline CDR1 and CDR2 sequences are DFQATT and SNEGSKA (reference sequence). Trimming took 3 bases from V and 0 from J; bases not matched to a gene: 8. The CDR3 is 15 residues long. The DNA for the CDR3 is TGCAGTGCTAGGGGCCAGACAGGGTTCTCCTACGAGCAGTACTTC. Translated: CSARGQTGFSYEQYF.

The chain is built from TRBV20-1 and TRBJ1-6, with unresolved D. CDR3 length: 14 residues. Germline CDR1 DFQATT, CDR2 SNEGSKA (reference sequence). V lost 6 bases and J lost 3, with 12 bases in between. CDR3: CSAAEGDYNSPLHF. Here the CDR3 DNA reads TGCAGTGCCGCAGAGGGCGACTATAATTCACCCCTCCACTTT.

This clonotype was recorded at least ten times. The chain is built from TRBV28 and TRBJ2-7, with a tentative D call TRBD1 (6 bases). This CDR3 region has 12 residues. The germline gives CDR1 MDHEN, CDR2 SYDVKM. The V gene lost 4 bases and the J gene lost 6 bases, with 10 bases spanning the gap. The DNA for the CDR3 is TGTGCCAGCAGTTCAGGGACACGCGAGCAGTACTTC. Amino acids: CASSSGTREQYF.

This clonotype has a count of ten or more. The rearrangement uses TRBV18 and TRBJ1-1, with unresolved D. Germline CDR1 reads KGHSH; CDR2 reads LQKENI. This CDR3 is 15 amino acids long. Trimming pared 1 base from V and 3 bases from J, leaving 12 bases between. The CDR3 here is CASSPRPWRDTEAFF. CDR3 sequence (DNA): TGTGCCAGCTCACCACGCCCCTGGCGGGACACTGAAGCTTTCTTT.

This clonotype was recorded a few times. This may stem from a read error, because a much larger clone lies one nucleotide away. The CDR3 end shows no conserved phenylalanine or tryptophan, and so a read error is likely. The rearrangement joins TRBV3-1 to TRBJ1-1, with 8 bases lining up with TRBD1. The CDR3 is made up of 15 amino acids. Germline lookup yields CDR1 LGHDT and CDR2 YNNKEL (reference sequence). J lost 3 bases, V lost 0 bases, and 3 bases had no gene match. The CDR3 DNA is TGTGCCAGCAGCCAAGAGGACAGGGTAGACACTGAAGCTTTCCTT. This encodes CASSQEDRVDTEAFL.

The table lists this clonotype with a few counts. This chain connects TRBV27 to TRBJ1-4, with a possible D match to TRBD1 (5 bases). The V end was cut by 8 bases, the J end by 11 bases, with 18 bases between. The length of the CDR3 is 13 residues. The V gene's germline CDR1 is MNHEY and CDR2 SMNVEV (reference sequence). CDR3 amino acids: CASAGTPLRKLFF. Here the CDR3 DNA reads TGTGCCAGCGCCGGGACTCCTTTAAGGAAACTGTTTTTT.

This clonotype was seen ten or more times. The chain combines TRBV2 with TRBJ2-5; D uncertain. The CDR3 extends over 15 amino acids. The V end lost 7 bases, the J end lost 2 bases, and 17 bases lay between the germline ends. Germline loops: CDR1 SNHLY, CDR2 FYNNEI. CDR3: CASIGGLTIQETQYF. CDR3 DNA: TGTGCCAGCATAGGTGGTCTCACAATTCAAGAGACCCAGTACTTC.

As for this clonotype: It may be a read error: a sequence one base away is much more abundant. The chain joins TRBV9 to TRBJ2-3, with D hard to call. CDR3 length: 14 residues. The germline V gene has CDR1 SGDLS and CDR2 YYNGEE. The CDR3 region has the DNA TGTGCCAGCAGCGTAGGTCGGAGCACAGATACGCAGAATTTT. Protein sequence: CASSVGRSTDTQNF.

Many counts were recorded for this clonotype. The rearrangement links TRBV2 to TRBJ1-6, with 10 bases identical to TRBD1. Germline V gene lookup returns CDR1 SNHLY and CDR2 FYNNEI. Trimming removed 6 bases from V and 8 bases from J; junction bases left unmatched: 7. This CDR3 contains 15 residues. CDR3 coding DNA: TGTGCCAGCAGGGGGCCGGGACAGGGGTATTCACCCCTCCACTTT. Residues: CASRGPGQGYSPLHF.

This clonotype was observed at least ten times. The chain has TRBV14 and TRBJ1-2; no reliable D call. The V and J ends lost 0 bases and 8 bases respectively, with 10 bases between them. This CDR3 comprises 13 residues. Germline V gene data show CDR1 as SGHDN and CDR2 as FVKESK. CDR3 nucleotide sequence: TGTGCCAGCAGCCAAGATCTGAGCAAGGGCTACACCTTC. Encoded protein: CASSQDLSKGYTF.

This clonotype was seen at least ten times. The chain carries TRBV24-1 and TRBJ1-1, with D tentatively TRBD1 (6 bases). The CDR3 extends over 14 amino acids. CDR1 KGHDR and CDR2 SFDVKD come from the germline V gene. The V end lost 9 bases, the J end lost 4 bases, and 17 bases lay between the germline ends. The CDR3 nucleotides read TGTGCCACCGGGGGCTTCGAGGGGGGCACTGAAGCTTTCTTT. Translation gives CATGGFEGGTEAFF.

This clonotype was observed at least ten times. The chain recombines TRBV27 with TRBJ2-5; maybe TRBD1 (6 bases). The CDR3 has 13 residues. The germline V gene encodes CDR1 MNHEY and CDR2 SMNVEV (reference sequence). Trimming shortened V by 6 bases and J by 5 bases, and 13 bases separated the two germline ends. Here the CDR3 DNA reads TGTGCCAGCAGAACAGGGTTTCGGGAGACCCAGTACTTC. It specifies CASRTGFRETQYF.

This clonotype was counted ten times or more. In DNA, the CDR3 is TGCAGTGCTAGGGACCGGGACAGGGCGGGTAGCAATCAGCCCCAGCATTTT. Its translation is CSARDRDRAGSNQPQHF. The chain employs TRBV20-1 and TRBJ1-5, with TRBD1 matching over 9 bases. Germline loops: CDR1 DFQATT, CDR2 SNEGSKA (reference sequence). Unmatched junction bases numbered 9, after V lost 3 bases and J lost 0 bases. The CDR3 is made up of 17 amino acids.

This clonotype was seen more than once but under ten times. The chain is built from TRBV19 and TRBJ1-1; a possible D gene is TRBD1 (6 bases). Trimming left V 3 bases short and J 4 bases short, with 12 bases between. CDR3 length: 14 amino acids. Germline-derived CDR1 and CDR2 are LNHDA and SQIVND (reference sequence). The CDR3: CASSIFQGSTEAFF. The CDR3 nucleotides read TGTGCCAGTAGTATCTTTCAGGGGAGCACTGAAGCTTTCTTT.

The genes are TRBV14 and TRBJ2-1; D gene unclear. The CDR3 length is 15 residues. V lost 1 base, J lost 8 bases, and 15 bases lay in between. Germline V gene lookup returns CDR1 SGHDN and CDR2 FVKESK. CDR3 sequence: CASSQAPMGFHEQFF. Written as DNA, the CDR3 is TGTGCCAGCAGCCAAGCGCCTATGGGGTTCCATGAGCAGTTCTTC.

This clonotype was seen at least ten times. The chain is built from TRBV7-2 and TRBJ2-7; 7 bases are shared with TRBD2. The CDR3 runs to 14 residues. The junction had 5 bases not matched to a gene; V was cut back by 6 bases and J by 0 bases. Germline CDR1 reads SGHTA; CDR2 reads FQGNSA. CDR3 DNA: TGTGCCAGCAGGCCTACTAGCGACTCCTACGAGCAGTACTTC. Protein sequence: CASRPTSDSYEQYF.

This clonotype was detected ten times or more. The chain couples TRBV10-3 to TRBJ2-1, with TRBD2 as a possible D gene (6 bases). The CDR3 is 14 amino acids. With 7 bases removed from V and 0 bases from J, the gap between germline ends came to 10 bases. Germline-derived CDR1 and CDR2 are ENHRY and SYGVKD. The CDR3 protein is CAIKAEGSYNEQFF. The CDR3 coding sequence is TGTGCCATCAAAGCGGAGGGCTCCTACAATGAGCAGTTCTTC.

J is TRBJ2-5 and V is TRBV12-3 or TRBV12-4, with 7 bases fitting TRBD2. The V and J ends lost 8 bases and 2 bases, in that order; junction bases with no gene match: 8. The length of the CDR3 is 14 residues. CDR3 in amino acids: CASGISGAQETQYF. For the CDR3, the DNA is TGTGCCAGCGGTATCAGCGGGGCACAAGAGACCCAGTACTTC.